Shown below are 25 T cell receptor beta chains from a single sample sequenced in a study of blood T cell repertoires in COVID-19. TCRdb keeps only in-frame clones here, not all; method: immunoSEQ multiplex PCR. The profile shows 110,000 to 150,000 clones, approximately 90% of them singletons. Sequencing was performed on peripheral blood. The receptors stem from a woman aged 40-49 years with acute or convalescent COVID-19.

The rearrangement joins TRBV11-2 to TRBJ1-5; no reliable D call. Trimming removed 1 base at V and 8 bases at J, with 9 bases between. This CDR3 has 13 residues. Looked up from germline, CDR1 is SGHAT and CDR2 is FQNNGV. For the CDR3, the DNA is TGTGCCAGCAGCTTAGGGCTTCTTGAGCCCCAGCATTTT. Translation: CASSLGLLEPQHF.

This chain connects TRBV4-1 to TRBJ1-3; D may be TRBD1 (5 bases). Germline V CDR1 and CDR2: MGHRA, YSYEKL. This CDR3 region has 18 residues. Trimming removed 3 bases from V and 0 bases from J, with 18 bases in between. The CDR3 is CASSHGRESLVSGNTIYF. CDR3 coding DNA: TGCGCCAGCAGCCACGGCAGGGAATCACTTGTCTCTGGAAACACCATATATTTT.

The sample holds one count of this clone. The chain uses TRBV7-8 and TRBJ1-1, with 9 nucleotides matching TRBD1. The germline V gene has CDR1 SGHVS and CDR2 FQNEAQ. This CDR3 has 13 residues. Unmatched junction bases numbered 4, after V lost 4 bases and J lost 7 bases. CDR3 sequence reads: CASSSQGADEAFF. CDR3 nucleotide sequence: TGTGCCAGCAGCTCACAGGGGGCGGATGAAGCTTTCTTT.

The chain has TRBV19 and TRBJ1-1; D is ambiguous. Trimming removed 2 bases from V and 4 bases from J, with 8 bases in between. The CDR3 contains 13 residues. Per the germline V gene, CDR1 is LNHDA and CDR2 is SQIVND (reference sequence). Written as DNA, the CDR3 is TGTGCCAGTAGTATATCGGGTACCACTGAAGCTTTCTTT. This codes for CASSISGTTEAFF.

The V gene is TRBV5-4, the J gene TRBJ1-5, with D perhaps matching TRBD1 (5 bases). The CDR3 is 15 residues long. The germline V gene encodes CDR1 SGHNT and CDR2 YYREEE (reference sequence). V was clipped by 2 bases and J by 3 bases, with 12 bases between them. The CDR3 nucleotides read TGTGCCAGCAGCTTCGGAGGGGTTGTCAATCAGCCCCAGCATTTT. Translating it yields CASSFGGVVNQPQHF.

The CDR3 DNA reads TGTGCCAGCAGCTTGGCGCTACAGGGATACGGCTCCTACGAGCAGTACTTC. Residues: CASSLALQGYGSYEQYF. This chain links TRBV5-8 with TRBJ2-7, with a tentative D call TRBD1 (6 bases). V was clipped by 0 bases and J by 0 bases, with 16 bases between them. Per germline, CDR1 SGHTS and CDR2 YDEGEE. CDR3 size: 17 residues.

The CDR3 loop reads CASSTNDRVSQPQHF. CDR3 bases: TGTGCCAGCAGCACCAACGACAGGGTCAGTCAGCCCCAGCATTTT. This chain uses TRBV6-6 with TRBJ1-5; 7 nucleotides match TRBD1. Germline V gene sequence: CDR1 MNHNY, CDR2 SVGAGI (reference sequence). With 6 bases clipped from V and 6 bases from J, the junction kept 11 bases outside the gene matches. CDR3 size: 15 residues.

The rearrangement joins TRBV19 to TRBJ2-3; unclear D gene. Germline CDR1 is LNHDA and CDR2 is SQIVND (reference sequence). The CDR3 sequence is 14 residues long. Between the trimmed V and J ends, which lost 5 bases and 0 bases, there was a span of 9 bases. The CDR3 reads CASSPFLSTDTQYF. The CDR3 DNA reads TGTGCCAGTAGTCCGTTCCTTAGCACAGATACGCAGTATTTT.

This rearrangement joins TRBV3-1 (or the pseudogene TRBV3-2) to TRBJ2-3, with D possibly being TRBD1 (5 bases). V was trimmed by 4 bases and J by 8 bases, leaving 16 bases between them. This CDR3 is 14 amino acids long. Germline lookup yields CDR1 LGHDT and CDR2 YNNKEL (reference sequence). CDR3 amino acids: CASSLRQGEGTQYF. In DNA form, the CDR3 reads TGTGCCAGCAGCCTTAGACAAGGGGAAGGTACGCAGTATTTT.

The chain uses TRBV20-1 and TRBJ1-4; D unresolved. The CDR3 runs to 11 residues. Germline assignment: CDR1 DFQATT and CDR2 SNEGSKA (reference sequence). Trimming shortened V by 3 bases and J by 12 bases, and 11 bases separated the two germline ends. The CDR3 DNA is TGCAGTGCTAGCAACCAAGCGGAACTGTTTTTT. This translates into CSASNQAELFF.

This chain connects TRBV14 to TRBJ2-5; no clear D. Per germline, CDR1 SGHDN and CDR2 FVKESK. Trimming left V 4 bases short and J 6 bases short, with 9 bases between. The CDR3 contains 12 residues. CDR3 region: CASSPSVQTQYF. For the CDR3, the DNA is TGTGCCAGCAGCCCGAGCGTACAGACCCAGTACTTC.

The genes are TRBV7-2 and TRBJ2-2, with 7 bases matching TRBD2. CDR1 is SGHTA and CDR2 is FQGNSA in the germline V gene. Trimming took 4 bases from V and 5 from J; bases not matched to a gene: 10. There are 16 residues in the CDR3. The CDR3 DNA sequence: TGTGCCAGCAGCTACGGGACCCTGGGGGGGACCGGGGAGCTGTTTTTT. This gives the protein CASSYGTLGGTGELFF. Filled out from reference TRBV7-2 and TRBJ2-2, the complete variable domain reads GAGVSQSPSNKVTEKGKDVELRCDPISGHTALYWYRQSLGQGLEFLIYFQGNSAPDKSGLPSDRFSAERTGGSVSTLTIQRTQQEDSAVYLCASSYGTLGGTGELFFGEGSRLTVL.

The chain recombines TRBV5-5 with TRBJ2-5; 7 bases match TRBD1. The germline V gene has CDR1 SGHKS and CDR2 YYEKEE (reference sequence). The length of the CDR3 is 15 residues. Trimming removed 4 bases from V and 1 base from J; junction bases left unmatched: 7. The DNA for the CDR3 is TGTGCCAGCAGCCCGGGGTGGACAGGCCAAGAGACCCAGTACTTC. Translated: CASSPGWTGQETQYF.

This clone showed up just a few times. The chain carries TRBV5-1 and TRBJ1-2; TRBD1 matches at 7 bases. The germline gives CDR1 SGHRS, CDR2 YFSETQ. The trim removed 1 base at V and 1 base at J, leaving 4 bases unmatched. CDR3 length: 15 amino acids. The CDR3 spells CASSLWDSSNYGYTF. For the CDR3, the DNA is TGCGCCAGCAGCTTGTGGGACAGCAGTAACTATGGCTACACCTTC.

The chain employs TRBV7-8 and TRBJ1-5, with D possibly TRBD1 on 6 matching bases. The V gene lost 3 bases and the J gene lost 0 bases, with 9 bases spanning the gap. The CDR3 is 15 amino acids. Per the germline V gene, CDR1 is SGHVS and CDR2 is FQNEAQ. CDR3 sequence (DNA): TGTGCCAGCAGCTTGACAGGAGATAGCAATCAGCCCCAGCATTTT. As protein: CASSLTGDSNQPQHF.

This chain joins TRBV30 and TRBJ2-7, with no clear D. Germline CDR1 and CDR2: GTSNPN and SVGIG (reference sequence). The V end lost 7 bases, the J end lost 6 bases, and 16 bases lay between the germline ends. This CDR3 comprises 12 residues. CDR3 sequence (DNA): TGTGCCTCCCAAGGCGAGACAAGCGAGCAGTACTTC. It yields the protein CASQGETSEQYF.

This clone appeared a single time. The V gene is TRBV19, the J gene TRBJ1-2; D is unresolved. The CDR3 has 13 amino acids. CDR1 and CDR2 (germline): LNHDA, SQIVND (reference sequence). V was cut by 0 bases and J by 5 bases, with 7 bases left in between. DNA of the CDR3: TGTGCCAGTAGTATAGATCCTAGATATGGCTACACCTTC. Translated, it gives CASSIDPRYGYTF.

The rearrangement joins TRBV7-8 to TRBJ2-1; TRBD1 is a possible D gene (5 bases). V was trimmed by 7 bases and J by 3 bases, leaving 10 bases between them. This CDR3 comprises 13 residues. Germline V CDR1 and CDR2: SGHVS, FQNEAQ. CDR3: CASNQGFYNEQFF. CDR3 DNA sequence: TGTGCCAGCAACCAGGGTTTCTACAATGAGCAGTTCTTC. Full variable domain (outside the CDR3, taken from reference TRBV7-8 and TRBJ2-1): GAGVSQSPRYKVAKRGQDVALRCDPISGHVSLFWYQQALGQGPEFLTYFQNEAQLDKSGLPSDRFFAERPEGSVSTLKIQRTQQEDSAVYLCASNQGFYNEQFFGPGTRLTVL.

The chain recombines TRBV19 with TRBJ1-1, with D perhaps matching TRBD1 (5 bases). The germline V and J ends were trimmed by 4 bases and 1 base, with 7 bases remaining between them. This CDR3 comprises 13 residues. Germline loops: CDR1 LNHDA, CDR2 SQIVND (reference sequence). CDR3 sequence: CASSTDRNTEAFF. The CDR3 region has the DNA TGTGCCAGTAGTACCGACAGGAACACTGAAGCTTTCTTT.

The genes are TRBV6-5 and TRBJ2-7; the match to TRBD1 covers 9 bases. The V gene end was trimmed by 5 bases and the J gene end by 2 bases; junction bases not matched to a gene: 4. The CDR3 covers 14 residues. Germline values: CDR1 MNHEY, CDR2 SVGAGI. The CDR3 nucleotides are TGTGCCAGCAGTCCGACAGGGGGGCCCTACGAGCAGTACTTC. The encoded protein is CASSPTGGPYEQYF.

This rearrangement joins TRBV7-9 to TRBJ1-1, with no clear D. This CDR3 is built from 15 residues. Germline values: CDR1 SEHNR, CDR2 FQNEAQ (reference sequence). The germline V and J ends were trimmed by 2 bases and 3 bases, with 13 bases remaining between them. The CDR3 is CASSLLLLIYTEAFF. In DNA form, the CDR3 reads TGTGCCAGCAGCTTATTGCTTCTAATCTACACTGAAGCTTTCTTT. Variable domain in full (rest from reference TRBV7-9 and TRBJ1-1): DTGVSQNPRHKITKRGQNVTFRCDPISEHNRLYWYRQTLGQGPEFLTYFQNEAQLEKSRLLSDRFSAERPKGSFSTLEIQRTEQGDSAMYLCASSLLLLIYTEAFFGQGTRLTVV.

The rearrangement joins TRBV4-3 to TRBJ2-7; 7 nucleotides line up with TRBD2. The CDR3 is 18 amino acids. The germline gives CDR1 LGHNA, CDR2 YSLEER. The J segment lost 2 bases and the V segment lost 1 base, leaving 14 bases of the junction unmatched. The CDR3 region is CASSQGPFLAEGAYEQYF. CDR3 coding DNA: TGCGCCAGCAGCCAAGGCCCATTCCTAGCGGAAGGTGCCTACGAGCAGTACTTC.

Of note for this clone: A clone one base away is much larger, so this may be a read error. J is TRBJ2-7 and V is TRBV7-2, with 9 bases matching TRBD1. CDR3 length: 13 amino acids. V shed 4 bases and J 3 bases; nucleotides not matched to a gene: 1. The germline gives CDR1 SGHTA, CDR2 FQGNSA. This chain's CDR3 is CASSSTGGYEQYF. The CDR3 DNA follows: TGTGCCAGCAGCTCGACAGGGGGCTACGAGCAGTACTTC.

The chain uses TRBV6-5 and TRBJ2-7; D perhaps matches TRBD1 (6 bases). Trimming pared 0 bases from V and 2 bases from J, leaving 14 bases between. Germline CDR1 and CDR2: MNHEY and SVGAGI. The CDR3 sequence is 16 residues long. CDR3 sequence reads: CASSYSSDSLTYEQYF. The CDR3 DNA reads as TGTGCCAGCAGTTACTCCTCGGACAGCTTAACCTACGAGCAGTACTTC.

This clone has just a few counts. The chain carries TRBV6-5 and TRBJ1-6; no reliable D call. CDR1 and CDR2 (germline): MNHEY, SVGAGI. This CDR3 spans 15 amino acids. V dropped 8 bases and J dropped 5 bases, with 16 bases sitting between them. The CDR3 coding sequence is TGTGCCAGCCATCCCAACGGTTTCGATAATTCACCCCTCCACTTT. Protein: CASHPNGFDNSPLHF.